Here is one T cell receptor (beta chain) with its context. Its antigen is currently unknown. The CDR3 totals 14 residues. The germline gives CDR1 MNHNS, CDR2 SASEGT. The J segment lost 4 bases and the V segment lost 6 bases, leaving 6 bases of the junction unmatched. TCRdb's copy holds only in-frame clones and misses some; the assay was immunoSEQ multiplex PCR. The data contain over 75,000 clones, just over 90% of them singletons. The data originate from a study of cytomegalovirus exposure and HLA in healthy donors. Overall study results and limits: Cytomegalovirus association was assigned to approximately 160 TCR beta chains.

The receptor was isolated from a man aged 25 to 40 in good health and CMV-seronegative. The chain links TRBV6-1 to TRBJ1-2; 9 nucleotides agree with TRBD1. The sequencing sample was made of PBMCs. The CDR3 DNA reads TGTGCCAGCAGAATACAGGGGGCAGGCTATGGCTACACCTTC. Residues: CASRIQGAGYGYTF.